This T cell receptor (beta chain) appears in the sequencing data of a study of blood T cell repertoires in COVID-19. Study context: Some COVID-19 samples were acute and others convalescent; all came from the United States, Italy and Spain. From T cells, B-cell-depleted T cells, or PBMCs came the material, which was cDNA or gDNA.

TCRdb keeps only in-frame clones here, not all; method: immunoSEQ multiplex PCR. The table has 280,000 or so clones, 75% to 90% seen once. This CDR3 comprises 17 residues. Germline loops: CDR1 LGHNA, CDR2 YNFKEQ. Trimming took 0 bases from V and 7 from J; bases not matched to a gene: 10. This rearrangement joins TRBV4-2 to TRBJ2-1, with 9 nucleotides matching TRBD2. The specimen was peripheral blood. The clonotype originates from a woman in her twenties or thirties who had recovered from COVID-19. CDR3 bases: TGTGCCAGCAGCCAAGATGAATATAGGCGGGAGGGGAATGAGCAGTTCTTC. The encoded protein is CASSQDEYRREGNEQFF.